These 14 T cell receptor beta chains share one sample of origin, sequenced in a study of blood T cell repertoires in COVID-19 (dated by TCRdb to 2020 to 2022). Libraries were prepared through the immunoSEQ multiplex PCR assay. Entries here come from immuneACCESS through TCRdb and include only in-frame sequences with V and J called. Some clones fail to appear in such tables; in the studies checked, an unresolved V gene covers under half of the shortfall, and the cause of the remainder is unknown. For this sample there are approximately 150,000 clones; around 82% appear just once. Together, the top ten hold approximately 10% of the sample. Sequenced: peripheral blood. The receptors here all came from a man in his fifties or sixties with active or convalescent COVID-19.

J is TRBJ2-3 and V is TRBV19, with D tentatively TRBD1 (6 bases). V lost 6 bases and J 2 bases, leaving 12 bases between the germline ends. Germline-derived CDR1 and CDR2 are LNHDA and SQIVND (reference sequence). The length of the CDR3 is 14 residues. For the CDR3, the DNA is TGTGCCAGTAGGTCAGGGGCAGTCACAGATACGCAGTATTTT. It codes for CASRSGAVTDTQYF.

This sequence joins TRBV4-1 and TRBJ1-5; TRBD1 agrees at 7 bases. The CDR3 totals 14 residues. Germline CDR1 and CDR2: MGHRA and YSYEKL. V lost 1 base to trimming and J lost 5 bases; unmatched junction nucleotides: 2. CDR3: CASSQVGGDQPQHF. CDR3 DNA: TGCGCCAGCAGCCAAGTAGGGGGCGATCAGCCCCAGCATTTT.

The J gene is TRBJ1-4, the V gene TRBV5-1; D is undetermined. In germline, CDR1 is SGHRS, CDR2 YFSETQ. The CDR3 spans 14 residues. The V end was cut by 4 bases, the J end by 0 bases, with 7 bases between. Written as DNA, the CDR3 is TGCGCCAGCAGCCCTACTGCAACTAATGAAAAACTGTTTTTT. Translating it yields CASSPTATNEKLFF.

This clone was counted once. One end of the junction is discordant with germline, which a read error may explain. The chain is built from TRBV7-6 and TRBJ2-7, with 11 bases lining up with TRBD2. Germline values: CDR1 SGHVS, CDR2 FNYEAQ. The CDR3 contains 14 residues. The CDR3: CASSLAGGNYEQYF. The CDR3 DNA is TGTGCCAGCAGCCTAGCGGGAGGAAACTACGAGCAGTACTTC.

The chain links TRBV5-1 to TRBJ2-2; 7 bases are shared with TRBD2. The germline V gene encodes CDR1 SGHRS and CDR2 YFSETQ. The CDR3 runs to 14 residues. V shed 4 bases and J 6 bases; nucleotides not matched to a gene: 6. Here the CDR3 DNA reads TGCGCCAGCAGCACCGGACTAGTCGCCGGGGAGCTGTTTTTT. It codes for CASSTGLVAGELFF.

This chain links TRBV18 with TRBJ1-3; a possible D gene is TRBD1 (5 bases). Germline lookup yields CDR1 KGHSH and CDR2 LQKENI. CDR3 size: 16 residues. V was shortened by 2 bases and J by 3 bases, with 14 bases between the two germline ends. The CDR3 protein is CASSPKVGQGGNTIYF. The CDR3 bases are TGTGCCAGCTCACCAAAGGTCGGCCAGGGTGGAAACACCATATATTTT.

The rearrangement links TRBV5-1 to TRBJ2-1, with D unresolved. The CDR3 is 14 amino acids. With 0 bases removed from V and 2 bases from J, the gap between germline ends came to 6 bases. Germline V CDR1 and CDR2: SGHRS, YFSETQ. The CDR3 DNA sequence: TGCGCCAGCAGCTTGGCCCTAGCCTACAATGAGCAGTTCTTC. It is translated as CASSLALAYNEQFF. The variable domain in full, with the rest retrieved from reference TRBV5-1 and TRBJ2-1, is KAGVTQTPRYLIKTRGQQVTLSCSPISGHRSVSWYQQTPGQGLQFLFEYFSETQRNKGNFPGRFSGRQFSNSRSEMNVSTLELGDSALYLCASSLALAYNEQFFGPGTRLTVL.

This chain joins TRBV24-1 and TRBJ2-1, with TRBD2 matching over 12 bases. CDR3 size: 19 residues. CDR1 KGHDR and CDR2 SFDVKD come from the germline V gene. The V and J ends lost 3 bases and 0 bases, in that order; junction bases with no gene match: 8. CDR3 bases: TGTGCCACCAGTGATCCTAAGACTAGCGGGAGTTTCTCCTACAATGAGCAGTTCTTC. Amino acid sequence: CATSDPKTSGSFSYNEQFF.

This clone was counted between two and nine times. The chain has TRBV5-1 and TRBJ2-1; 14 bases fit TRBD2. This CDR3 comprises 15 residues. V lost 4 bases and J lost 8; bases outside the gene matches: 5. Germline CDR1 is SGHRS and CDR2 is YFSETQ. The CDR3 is CASSPGLAGDHEQFF. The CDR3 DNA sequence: TGCGCCAGCAGCCCGGGACTAGCGGGGGACCATGAGCAGTTCTTC.

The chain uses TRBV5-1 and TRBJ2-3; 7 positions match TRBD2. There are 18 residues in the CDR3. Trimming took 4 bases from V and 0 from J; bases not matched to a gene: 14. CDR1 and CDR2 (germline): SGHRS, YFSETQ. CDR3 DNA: TGCGCCAGCAGCCCCGGAGGCGGGAGTTACCCTAGCACAGATACGCAGTATTTT. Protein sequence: CASSPGGGSYPSTDTQYF.

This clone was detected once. The CDR3 is CASSRTQGRQETQYF. The CDR3 DNA sequence: TGTGCCAGCAGCCGTACTCAGGGGCGACAAGAGACCCAGTACTTC. The V call is TRBV3-1 (or the pseudogene TRBV3-2), the J call TRBJ2-5; D is possibly TRBD1 (6 bases). Trimming removed 4 bases from V and 2 bases from J, with 14 bases in between. The germline CDR1 and CDR2 sequences are LGHDT and YNNKEL (reference sequence). The CDR3 extends over 15 amino acids.

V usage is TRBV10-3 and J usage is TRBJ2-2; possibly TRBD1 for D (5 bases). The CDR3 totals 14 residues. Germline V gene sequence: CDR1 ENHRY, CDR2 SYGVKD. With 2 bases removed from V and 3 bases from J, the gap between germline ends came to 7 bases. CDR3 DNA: TGTGCCATCAGTGAGAAAGGGGACACCGGGGAGCTGTTTTTT. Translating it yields CAISEKGDTGELFF.

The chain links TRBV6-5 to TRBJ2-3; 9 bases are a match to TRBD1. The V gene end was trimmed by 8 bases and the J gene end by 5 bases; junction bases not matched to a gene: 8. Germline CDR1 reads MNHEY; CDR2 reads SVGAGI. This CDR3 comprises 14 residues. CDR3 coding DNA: TGTGCCAGCCGCAACAGGGGGCTGGGAGATACGCAGTATTTT. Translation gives CASRNRGLGDTQYF.

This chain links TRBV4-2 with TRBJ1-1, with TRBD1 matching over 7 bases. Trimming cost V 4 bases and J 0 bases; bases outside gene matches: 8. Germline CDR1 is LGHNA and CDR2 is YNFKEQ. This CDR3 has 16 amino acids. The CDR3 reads CASSRVDRFLNTEAFF. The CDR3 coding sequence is TGTGCCAGCAGCCGGGTGGACAGGTTTTTGAACACTGAAGCTTTCTTT.